The present entry profiles one T cell receptor (beta chain) with its context. Antigen unknown. The sample is drawn from a study of cytomegalovirus exposure and HLA in healthy donors. Overall study findings and caveats: As a later analysis revealed, most CMV-associated TCR beta chains appeared HLA-restricted. HLA allele associations emerged for fewer than 20,000 TCR beta sequences in a later analysis, at 0.05 false discovery rate.

Each donor was healthy, and each was a bone marrow donor. Vbeta (60) and Jbeta (13) primers were used in the PCR. In the study's own analysis: An analysis performed later counted 74 million or so unique TCR beta chains (roughly 11 million of them shared). Sequenced by immunoSEQ multiplex PCR; TCRdb stores in-frame clones only, minus some. The V and J calls and clone size were taken over from that table, and D and trimming were inferred from the DNA. Of under 120,000 clones listed, approximately 66% are singletons. Trimming shortened V by 2 bases and J by 5 bases, and 7 bases separated the two germline ends. This CDR3 comprises 13 residues. Looked up from germline, CDR1 is MNHEY and CDR2 is SMNVEV (reference sequence).

This receptor was identified in a man aged 35 to 55 in good health and CMV-seropositive. The sequencing sample was made of PBMCs. The chain links TRBV27 to TRBJ1-5; D ambiguous. The CDR3 DNA sequence: TGTGCCAGCAGTTTAGGCCAGTATCAGCCCCAGCATTTT. This gives the protein CASSLGQYQPQHF.